What follows are 11 T cell receptor beta chains derived from one specimen sequenced in a study of Tregs in tolerant kidney transplant recipients. For these TCRs, the target antigens are not known. Sequenced by immunoSEQ multiplex PCR; TCRdb stores in-frame clones only, minus some. The repertoire consists of over 350 clones, with 40% to 45% occurring once and the leading ten covering 45% to 65%. Sequenced: Tregs from blood cultured with allogeneic cells. Receptors were obtained from a human patient who received a combined kidney and bone marrow transplant. Some T cells may be provided by the graft donor.

The rearrangement joins TRBV19 to TRBJ2-1, with 7 positions matching TRBD2. CDR1 and CDR2 (germline): LNHDA, SQIVND (reference sequence). Trimming cost V 6 bases and J 6 bases; bases outside gene matches: 8. The CDR3 is made up of 14 amino acids. CDR3 coding DNA: TGTGCCAGTAGCGGTGGAGTAGCGGGCAATGAGCAGTTCTTC. It codes for CASSGGVAGNEQFF.

This clone appeared a few times. The chain employs TRBV6-7 and TRBJ2-7, with a weak D call TRBD2 (6 bases). TRBV6-7 is an open reading frame, and its role is uncertain. V lost 7 bases to trimming and J lost 3 bases, with 19 bases between them. The CDR3 is made up of 15 amino acids. The CDR3 DNA reads TGTGCCAGCATCAAAGAGGGACTCTCCTTCTACGAGCAGTACTTC. It specifies CASIKEGLSFYEQYF.

The gene calls are TRBV5-6 and TRBJ1-1, with D uncertain. The CDR3 is 15 residues long. The V and J ends lost 2 bases and 1 base respectively, with 12 bases between them. The V gene's germline CDR1 is SGHDT and CDR2 YYEEEE. CDR3 coding DNA: TGTGCCAGCAGCTTAGATTTTACGTCGAACACTGAAGCTTTCTTT. Translation gives CASSLDFTSNTEAFF.

This clone was counted a few times. Only one base separates this from a far larger clonotype, so it likely reflects a read error. This chain links TRBV21-1 with TRBJ2-7; the table's D call, TRBD2, has no DNA check behind it. TRBV21-1 is a pseudogene segment. The CDR3 is 15 amino acids. This CDR3 is CACSNSREIGYEQYF. CDR3 sequence (DNA): TGTGCCTGCAGCAATTCGCGGGAGATTGGCTACGAGCAGTACTTC.

This clone has only a few counts. The gene calls are TRBV19 and TRBJ1-2, with D unresolved. CDR1 LNHDA and CDR2 SQIVND come from the germline V gene (reference sequence). The germline V and J ends were trimmed by 4 bases and 5 bases, with 17 bases remaining between them. The CDR3 is 15 residues long. CDR3 bases: TGTGCCAGTAGTACCCCTAAAGAGGCCGTTTATGGCTACACCTTC. Translated, it gives CASSTPKEAVYGYTF.

The chain joins TRBV19 to TRBJ1-2, with TRBD1 matching over 7 bases. J gave up 8 bases and V 4 bases, and 7 bases lay outside the gene matches. Germline loops: CDR1 LNHDA, CDR2 SQIVND (reference sequence). The CDR3 is 13 residues long. The DNA for the CDR3 is TGTGCCAGTAGTAACAGGGGAATCGTGGGCTACACCTTC. Translation: CASSNRGIVGYTF.

This clone is deemed hyperexpanded. Additional DNA sequences in this sample encode the identical CDR3. The chain is built from TRBV5-1 and TRBJ2-7; TRBD1 might be the D (6 bases). V lost 4 bases and J lost 0, with 20 bases in between. The CDR3 is 17 residues long. Germline lookup yields CDR1 SGHRS and CDR2 YFSETQ. The DNA of the CDR3 is TGCGCCAGCAGCACCCCTACGACAGGCGAAAGCTCCTACGAGCAGTACTTC. Translating it yields CASSTPTTGESSYEQYF.

A word on this clone: This is likely an artifact of a read error, given a far larger clone one base away. The V and J genes are TRBV7-9 and TRBJ1-1; no firm D call. CDR3 length: 15 amino acids. CDR1 and CDR2 from the germline V gene are SEHNR and FQNEAQ (reference sequence). The CDR3 loop reads CASRLDFTSNTEAFF. For the CDR3, the DNA is TGTGCCAGCAGATTAGATTTTACGTCGAACACTGAAGCTTTCTTT.

The genes are TRBV4-2 and TRBJ1-2, with 11 bases identical to TRBD1. From germline, CDR1 is LGHNA and CDR2 YNFKEQ. With V trimmed by 4 bases and J by 5 bases, 9 bases remained unmatched. This CDR3 has 16 residues. The CDR3 sequence: CASSPSLGTGGYGYTF. In nucleotides, the CDR3 is TGTGCCAGCAGCCCAAGCCTCGGGACAGGGGGATATGGCTACACCTTC.

The chain has TRBV7-1 and TRBJ1-1, with D uncertain. TRBV7-1 is an ORF, with its function uncertain. The CDR3 sequence is 15 residues long. V was trimmed by 4 bases and J by 1 base, leaving 13 bases between them. The CDR3 loop is CASSLDFTSNTEAFF. The CDR3 nucleotides read TGTGCCAGCAGCTTAGATTTTACGTCGAACACTGAAGCTTTCTTT.

This clone was seen a few times. The chain recombines TRBV2 with TRBJ1-5; 9 bases match TRBD1. This CDR3 spans 14 amino acids. CDR1 and CDR2 (germline): SNHLY, FYNNEI. The J segment lost 6 bases and the V segment lost 4 bases, leaving 4 bases of the junction unmatched. The CDR3 DNA sequence: TGTGCCAGCAGTGTAACAGGGGGCCTTCAGCCCCAGCATTTT. Protein sequence: CASSVTGGLQPQHF.